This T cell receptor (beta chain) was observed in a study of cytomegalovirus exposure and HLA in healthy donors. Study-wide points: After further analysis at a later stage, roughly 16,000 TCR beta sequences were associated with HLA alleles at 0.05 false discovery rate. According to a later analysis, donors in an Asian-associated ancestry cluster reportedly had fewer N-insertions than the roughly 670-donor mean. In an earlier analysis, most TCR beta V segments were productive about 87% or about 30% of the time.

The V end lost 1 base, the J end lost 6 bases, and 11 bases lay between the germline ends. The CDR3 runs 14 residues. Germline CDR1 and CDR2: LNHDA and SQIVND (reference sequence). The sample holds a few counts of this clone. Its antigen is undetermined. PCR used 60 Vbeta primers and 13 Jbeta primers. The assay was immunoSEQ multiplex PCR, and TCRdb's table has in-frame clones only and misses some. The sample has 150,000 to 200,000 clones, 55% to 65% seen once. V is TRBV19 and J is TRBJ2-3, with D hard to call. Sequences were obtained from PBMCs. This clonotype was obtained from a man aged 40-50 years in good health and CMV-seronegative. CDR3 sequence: CASSIAPFLDTQYF. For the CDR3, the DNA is TGTGCCAGTAGTATAGCCCCGTTCCTGGATACGCAGTATTTT. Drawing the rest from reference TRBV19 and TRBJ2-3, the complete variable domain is DGGITQSPKYLFRKEGQNVTLSCEQNLNHDAMYWYRQDPGQGLRLIYYSQIVNDFQKGDIAEGYSVSREKKESFPLTVTSAQKNPTAFYLCASSIAPFLDTQYFGPGTRLTVL.